These 24 T cell receptor beta chains share one sample of origin, sequenced in a study of siplizumab effects on memory and regulatory T cells. Here immunoSEQ multiplex PCR was the method, and the copy in TCRdb shows in-frame clones only, minus some. The data hold 95,000 to 100,000 clones, with around 90% observed a single time. The specimen was non-Treg CD4+ T cells sorted from blood. These receptors all come from a human donor in good health.

This rearrangement joins TRBV29-1 to TRBJ1-3; TRBD1 matches at 8 bases. With V trimmed by 7 bases and J by 2 bases, 7 bases remained unmatched. Germline CDR1 and CDR2: SQVTM and ANQGSEA. The CDR3 consists of 14 residues. The CDR3 spells CSGRRTGTGNTIYF. The CDR3 bases are TGCAGCGGGAGGCGGACAGGGACTGGAAACACCATATATTTT.

This chain joins TRBV2 and TRBJ1-5; D is uncertain. This CDR3 has 12 residues. Trimming took 2 bases from V and 9 from J, leaving 8 bases between them. The germline V gene has CDR1 SNHLY and CDR2 FYNNEI. The CDR3 DNA follows: TGTGCCAGCAGTGAACTCTTTGGGCCCCAGCATTTT. It codes for CASSELFGPQHF.

This clone was counted a few times. V usage is TRBV6-1 and J usage is TRBJ2-7; D remains ambiguous. The V gene lost 9 bases and the J gene lost 8 bases, with 20 bases spanning the gap. The length of the CDR3 is 13 residues. Germline CDR1 reads MNHNS; CDR2 reads SASEGT. The DNA for the CDR3 is TGTGCCAGTTCAGTTGATTCGGTTAACCAGCAGTACTTC. Encoded protein: CASSVDSVNQQYF.

This clone was counted between two and nine times. The chain couples TRBV19 to TRBJ2-7; 9 bases are shared with TRBD1. Unmatched junction bases numbered 9, after V lost 5 bases and J lost 4 bases. Germline-derived CDR1 and CDR2 are LNHDA and SQIVND (reference sequence). This CDR3 is built from 15 residues. The CDR3: CASSQTGTGRYEQYF. CDR3 sequence (DNA): TGTGCCAGTAGTCAAACCGGGACAGGGAGATACGAGCAGTACTTC.

The genes are TRBV2 and TRBJ2-6, with a tentative D call TRBD2 (5 bases). The CDR3 is 16 residues long. Trimming removed 6 bases from V and 0 bases from J, with 12 bases in between. The germline V gene encodes CDR1 SNHLY and CDR2 FYNNEI. CDR3 sequence: CASRAARSSGANVLTF. The CDR3 nucleotides are TGTGCCAGCAGAGCGGCCAGGAGCTCTGGGGCCAACGTCCTGACTTTC.

The chain is built from TRBV19 and TRBJ1-5; tentatively, D is TRBD1 (5 bases). This CDR3 is 16 amino acids long. Germline CDR1 and CDR2: LNHDA and SQIVND (reference sequence). Trimming removed 4 bases at V and 0 bases at J, with 13 bases between. The CDR3 loop is CASSSTRGSSNQPQHF. The DNA for the CDR3 is TGTGCCAGTAGTAGCACGCGGGGCTCTAGCAATCAGCCCCAGCATTTT.

V gene TRBV11-2 combines with J gene TRBJ1-2, with D unclear. The CDR3 length is 13 residues. Looked up from germline, CDR1 is SGHAT and CDR2 is FQNNGV. The ends were cut back, 5 bases at V and 7 bases at J, with 14 bases in the middle. The CDR3, as DNA: TGTGCCAGCAGCCACCCCCCCACTTTTGGCTACACCTTC. This gives the protein CASSHPPTFGYTF.

This clone was counted once. The chain combines TRBV6-4 with TRBJ2-1; TRBD2 matches at 7 bases. The CDR3 spans 14 residues. J lost 10 bases, V lost 3 bases, and 9 bases had no gene match. Per germline, CDR1 MRHNA and CDR2 SNTAGT. This chain's CDR3 is CASSDIGGRGEQFF. CDR3 nucleotide sequence: TGTGCCAGCAGTGATATCGGCGGGAGAGGCGAGCAGTTCTTC.

J is TRBJ2-5 and V is TRBV19; D is undetermined. Germline lookup yields CDR1 LNHDA and CDR2 SQIVND (reference sequence). V gave up 6 bases and J gave up 4 bases, with 18 bases separating them. The length of the CDR3 is 15 residues. CDR3 sequence: CASSQNPTGVETQYF. DNA of the CDR3: TGTGCCAGTAGCCAAAATCCAACTGGGGTAGAGACCCAGTACTTC.

V and J are TRBV7-8 and TRBJ2-7; a possible D gene is TRBD1 (6 bases). V lost 3 bases, J lost 6 bases, and 15 bases lay in between. The germline gives CDR1 SGHVS, CDR2 FQNEAQ. The CDR3 is 14 residues long. The chain's CDR3 is CASSFIRETGEQYF. CDR3 nucleotides: TGTGCCAGCAGCTTTATCAGGGAGACAGGCGAGCAGTACTTC.

J is TRBJ2-1 and V is TRBV4-2; D uncertain. CDR3 length: 15 residues. Looked up from germline, CDR1 is LGHNA and CDR2 is YNFKEQ. V gave up 0 bases and J gave up 3 bases, with 9 bases separating them. The CDR3 coding sequence is TGTGCCAGCAGCCAAGATGGGCAGGACTACAATGAGCAGTTCTTC. Its protein is CASSQDGQDYNEQFF.

The V call is TRBV13, the J call TRBJ2-7; no clear D. From germline, CDR1 is PRHDT and CDR2 FYEKMQ (reference sequence). This CDR3 region has 15 residues. Trimming removed 6 bases at V and 0 bases at J, with 15 bases between. CDR3 sequence: CASSYGPDVSYEQYF. Here the CDR3 DNA reads TGTGCCAGCAGTTATGGACCGGATGTCTCCTACGAGCAGTACTTC.

V usage is TRBV28 and J usage is TRBJ1-2, with D possibly being TRBD1 (5 bases). The germline V and J ends were trimmed by 7 bases and 8 bases, with 14 bases remaining between them. This CDR3 is built from 12 residues. Germline V gives CDR1 MDHEN, CDR2 SYDVKM. In nucleotides, the CDR3 is TGTGCCAGCACTCAGGGCAGAGGAGGCTACACCTTC. It specifies CASTQGRGGYTF.

This clone was observed a handful of times. V is TRBV5-1 and J is TRBJ1-4; no clear D gene. The germline CDR1 and CDR2 sequences are SGHRS and YFSETQ. This CDR3 comprises 14 residues. V dropped 0 bases and J dropped 5 bases, with 8 bases sitting between them. This CDR3 is CASSLGRINEKLFF. The DNA for the CDR3 is TGCGCCAGCAGCTTGGGACGGATAAATGAAAAACTGTTTTTT.

This clone showed up just once. The chain uses TRBV7-2 and TRBJ2-3; unclear D gene. With 1 base removed from V and 1 base from J, the gap between germline ends came to 6 bases. The germline gives CDR1 SGHTA, CDR2 FQGNSA. This CDR3 region has 14 residues. CDR3 DNA sequence: TGTGCCAGCAGCTTAGTAGATGGCACAGATACGCAGTATTTT. Translation: CASSLVDGTDTQYF.

The V gene is TRBV6-6, the J gene TRBJ2-7; 7 nucleotides agree with TRBD1. The germline CDR1 and CDR2 sequences are MNHNY and SVGAGI (reference sequence). V lost 1 base and J lost 3; bases outside the gene matches: 6. The CDR3 has 15 amino acids. The CDR3 bases are TGTGCCAGCAGTTACTTGTCGGGACAGCACTACGAGCAGTACTTC. Its protein product is CASSYLSGQHYEQYF.

This chain connects TRBV4-3 to TRBJ2-5; 7 nucleotides match TRBD2. The CDR3 has 16 amino acids. The J segment lost 0 bases and the V segment lost 1 base, leaving 5 bases of the junction unmatched. Germline CDR1 LGHNA, CDR2 YSLEER. In DNA form, the CDR3 reads TGCGCCAGCAGCCAAGGGGGAGGGCAATACCAAGAGACCCAGTACTTC. Amino acids: CASSQGGGQYQETQYF.

The chain joins TRBV30 to TRBJ2-7, with 10 positions matching TRBD1. Germline V CDR1 and CDR2: GTSNPN, SVGIG (reference sequence). The V gene end was trimmed by 3 bases and the J gene end by 6 bases; junction bases not matched to a gene: 5. This CDR3 comprises 13 residues. The CDR3, as DNA: TGTGCCTGGAGCCTTCGACAGGGGGCCGAGCAGTACTTC. Residues: CAWSLRQGAEQYF.

The gene calls are TRBV5-1 and TRBJ2-7; possibly TRBD1 or TRBD2 for D (5 bases each). The CDR3 has 15 amino acids. Germline V gene data show CDR1 as SGHRS and CDR2 as YFSETQ. V lost 4 bases to trimming and J lost 0 bases, with 14 bases between them. The CDR3 DNA follows: TGCGCCAGCAGCCGATTGGTCGGGGCCTCCTACGAGCAGTACTTC. Protein product: CASSRLVGASYEQYF.

V is TRBV18 and J is TRBJ2-7; tentative D call: TRBD2 (5 bases). Germline CDR1 and CDR2: KGHSH and LQKENI. The CDR3 length is 15 residues. The V and J ends lost 0 bases and 1 base respectively, with 10 bases between them. The CDR3 sequence: CASSPPWEQSYEQYF. The CDR3 nucleotides read TGTGCCAGCTCACCACCGTGGGAGCAGTCCTACGAGCAGTACTTC.

V usage is TRBV28 and J usage is TRBJ1-1; 10 bases align to TRBD1. Germline values: CDR1 MDHEN, CDR2 SYDVKM. J lost 4 bases, V lost 2 bases, and 16 bases had no gene match. The CDR3 runs 19 residues. In nucleotides, the CDR3 is TGTGCCAGCAGTTTAGCAAATTTACGACAGGGGGCAGAAGGCACTGAAGCTTTCTTT. Its protein is CASSLANLRQGAEGTEAFF. The full variable domain, completed using reference TRBV28 and TRBJ1-1, is DVKVTQSSRYLVKRTGEKVFLECVQDMDHENMFWYRQDPGLGLRLIYFSYDVKMKEKGDIPEGYSVSREKKERFSLILESASTNQTSMYLCASSLANLRQGAEGTEAFFGQGTRLTVV.

The chain carries TRBV5-4 and TRBJ1-6; 7 bases fit TRBD1. In germline, CDR1 is SGHNT, CDR2 YYREEE (reference sequence). Germline trimming cut 3 bases from V and 5 bases from J; bases unmatched to any gene: 5. The CDR3 extends over 15 amino acids. The CDR3 DNA reads TGTGCCAGCAGCTCCGGGACAGCCAATAATTCACCCCTCCACTTT. This sequence encodes CASSSGTANNSPLHF.

The V call is TRBV2, the J call TRBJ1-2; tentatively, D is TRBD1 (5 bases). The length of the CDR3 is 15 residues. The ends were cut back, 7 bases at V and 0 bases at J, with 15 bases in the middle. The germline CDR1 and CDR2 sequences are SNHLY and FYNNEI. The CDR3 DNA reads as TGTGCCAGCACCCTTGGGGCGGCTACTAACTATGGCTACACCTTC. Translated, it gives CASTLGAATNYGYTF.

This clone was counted once. Written as DNA, the CDR3 is TGTGCCACCCAGGGGTGGACCGGGGAGCTGTTTTTT. This translates into CATQGWTGELFF. The V and J genes are TRBV19 and TRBJ2-2; a weak D match, TRBD1 (6 bases). The CDR3 is made up of 12 amino acids. Trimming shortened V by 10 bases and J by 5 bases, and 11 bases separated the two germline ends. Per germline, CDR1 LNHDA and CDR2 SQIVND (reference sequence).